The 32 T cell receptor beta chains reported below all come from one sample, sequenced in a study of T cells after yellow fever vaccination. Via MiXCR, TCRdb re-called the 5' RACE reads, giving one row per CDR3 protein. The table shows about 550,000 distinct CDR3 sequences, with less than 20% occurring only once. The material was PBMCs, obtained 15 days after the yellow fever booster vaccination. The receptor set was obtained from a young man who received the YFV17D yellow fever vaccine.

The CDR3 DNA follows: TGTGCCAGCAGCTTTAGGTCTAGTCGTGCCAAAAACATTCAGTACTTC. This encodes CASSFRSSRAKNIQYF. The chain employs TRBV5-6 and TRBJ2-4; D unclear. V lost 2 bases, J lost 1 base, and 13 bases lay in between. The CDR3 extends over 16 amino acids. The germline CDR1 and CDR2 sequences are SGHDT and YYEEEE.

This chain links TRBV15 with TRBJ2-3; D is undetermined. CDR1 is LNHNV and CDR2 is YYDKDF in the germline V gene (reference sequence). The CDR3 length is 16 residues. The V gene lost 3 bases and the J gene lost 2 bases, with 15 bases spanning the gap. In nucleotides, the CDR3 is TGTGCCACCAGCAGCCGATATACGGGCGCCACAGATACGCAGTATTTT. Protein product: CATSSRYTGATDTQYF. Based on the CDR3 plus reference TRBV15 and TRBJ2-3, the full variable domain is DAMVIQNPRYQVTQFGKPVTLSCSQTLNHNVMYWYQQKSSQAPKLLFHYYDKDFNNEADTPDNFQSRRPNTSFCFLDIRSPGLGDTAMYLCATSSRYTGATDTQYFGPGTRLTVL.

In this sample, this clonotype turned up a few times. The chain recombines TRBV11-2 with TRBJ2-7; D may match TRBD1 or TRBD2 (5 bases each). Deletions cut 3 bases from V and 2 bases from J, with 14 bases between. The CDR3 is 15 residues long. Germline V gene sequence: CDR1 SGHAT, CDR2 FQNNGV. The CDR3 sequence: CASSLGRDGTYEQYF. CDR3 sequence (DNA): TGTGCCAGCAGCTTGGGCCGGGACGGTACCTACGAGCAGTACTTC.

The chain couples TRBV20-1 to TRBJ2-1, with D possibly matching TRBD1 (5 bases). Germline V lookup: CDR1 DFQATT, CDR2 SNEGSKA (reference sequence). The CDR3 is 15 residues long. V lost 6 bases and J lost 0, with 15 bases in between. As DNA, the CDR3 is TGCAGTGCCTCCCTCCAGGGTAGCTCCTACAATGAGCAGTTCTTC. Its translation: CSASLQGSSYNEQFF.

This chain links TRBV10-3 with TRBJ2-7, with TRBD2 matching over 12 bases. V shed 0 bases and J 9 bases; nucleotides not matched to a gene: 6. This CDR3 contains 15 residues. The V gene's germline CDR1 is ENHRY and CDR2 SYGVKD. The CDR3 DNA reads TGTGCCATCAGTGAGTCGACTAGCGGGGGATCCGGGCAGTACTTC. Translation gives CAISESTSGGSGQYF.

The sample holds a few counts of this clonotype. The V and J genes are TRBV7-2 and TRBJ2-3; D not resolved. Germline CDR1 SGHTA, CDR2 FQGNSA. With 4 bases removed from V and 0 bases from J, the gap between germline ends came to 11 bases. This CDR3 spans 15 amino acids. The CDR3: CASSSGGRSTDTQYF. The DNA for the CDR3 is TGTGCCAGCAGCTCTGGCGGCCGGAGCACAGATACGCAGTATTTT.

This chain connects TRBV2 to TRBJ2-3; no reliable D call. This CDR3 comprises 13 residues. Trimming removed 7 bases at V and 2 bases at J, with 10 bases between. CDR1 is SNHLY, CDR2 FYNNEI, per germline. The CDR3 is CASNRAHTDTQYF. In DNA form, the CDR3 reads TGTGCCAGCAATCGGGCCCACACAGATACGCAGTATTTT.

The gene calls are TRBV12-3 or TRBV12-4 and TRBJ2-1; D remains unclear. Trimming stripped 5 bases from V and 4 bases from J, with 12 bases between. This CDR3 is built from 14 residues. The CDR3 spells CASSGWTAYNEQFF. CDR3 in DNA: TGTGCCAGCAGTGGTTGGACGGCATACAATGAGCAGTTCTTC.

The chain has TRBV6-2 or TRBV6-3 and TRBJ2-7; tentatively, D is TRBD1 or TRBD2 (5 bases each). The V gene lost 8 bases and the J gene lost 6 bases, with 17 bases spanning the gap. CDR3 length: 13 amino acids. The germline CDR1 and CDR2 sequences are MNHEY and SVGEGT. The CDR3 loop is CASGRGISGEQYF. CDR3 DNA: TGTGCCAGCGGTCGGGGCATCTCGGGCGAGCAGTACTTC.

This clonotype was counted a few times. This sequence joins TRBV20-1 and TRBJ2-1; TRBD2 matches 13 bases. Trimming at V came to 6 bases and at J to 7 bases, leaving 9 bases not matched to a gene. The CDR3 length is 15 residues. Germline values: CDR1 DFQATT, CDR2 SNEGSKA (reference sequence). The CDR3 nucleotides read TGCAGTGCAAGATCTGGACTAGCGGGAGTTAATGAGCAGTTCTTC. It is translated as CSARSGLAGVNEQFF.

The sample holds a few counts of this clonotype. The CDR3 bases are TGTGCCAGCAGATCCTCAGGGGGCGTCTTCGGGGAGCTGTTTTTT. Translating gives CASRSSGGVFGELFF. The V and J genes are TRBV6-5 and TRBJ2-2, with TRBD1 identical over 8 bases. The germline V gene encodes CDR1 MNHEY and CDR2 SVGAGI. V gave up 6 bases and J gave up 7 bases; unmatched junction bases: 10. CDR3 length: 15 residues.

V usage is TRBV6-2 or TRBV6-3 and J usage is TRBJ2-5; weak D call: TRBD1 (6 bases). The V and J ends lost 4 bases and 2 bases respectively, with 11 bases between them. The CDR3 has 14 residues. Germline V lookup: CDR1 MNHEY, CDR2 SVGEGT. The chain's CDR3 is CASSLDSNQETQYF. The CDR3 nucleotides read TGTGCCAGCAGTTTGGACAGCAATCAAGAGACCCAGTACTTC.

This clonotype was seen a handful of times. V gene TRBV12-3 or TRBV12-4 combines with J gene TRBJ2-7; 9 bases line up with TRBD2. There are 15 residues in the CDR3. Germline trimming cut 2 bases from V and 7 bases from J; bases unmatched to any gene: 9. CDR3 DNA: TGTGCCAGCAGTTTAAACGCGGGAGGGCCGTTTGAGCAGTACTTC. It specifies CASSLNAGGPFEQYF.

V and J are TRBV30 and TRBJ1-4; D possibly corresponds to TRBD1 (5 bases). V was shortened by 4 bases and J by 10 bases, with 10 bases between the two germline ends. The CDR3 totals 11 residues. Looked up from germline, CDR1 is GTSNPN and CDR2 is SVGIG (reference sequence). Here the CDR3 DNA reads TGTGCCTGGATGTGGGGGGGAAAACTGTTTTTT. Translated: CAWMWGGKLFF.

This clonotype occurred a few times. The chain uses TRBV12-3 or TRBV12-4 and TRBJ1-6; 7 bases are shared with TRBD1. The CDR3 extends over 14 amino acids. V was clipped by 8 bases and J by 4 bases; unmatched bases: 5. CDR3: CASGETGYNSPLHF. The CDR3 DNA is TGTGCCAGCGGTGAGACAGGGTATAATTCACCCCTCCACTTT.

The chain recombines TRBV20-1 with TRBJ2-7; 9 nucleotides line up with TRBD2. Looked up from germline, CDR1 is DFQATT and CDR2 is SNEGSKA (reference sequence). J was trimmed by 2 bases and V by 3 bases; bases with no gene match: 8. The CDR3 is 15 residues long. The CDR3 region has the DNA TGCAGTGCTAGGTTTCTAGCGGGAAATACCTACGAGCAGTACTTC. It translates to CSARFLAGNTYEQYF.

The CDR3 here is CATSRDQVETQYF. The CDR3, as DNA: TGTGCCACCAGCAGAGATCAAGTGGAGACCCAGTACTTC. The V call is TRBV15, the J call TRBJ2-5; D ambiguous. Trimming left V 0 bases short and J 5 bases short, with 7 bases between. Germline V CDR1 and CDR2: LNHNV, YYDKDF (reference sequence). CDR3 length: 13 amino acids.

The CDR3 sequence is CASSQQSYEQYF. The CDR3 nucleotides read TGTGCCAGCAGTCAACAGTCCTACGAGCAGTACTTC. The rearrangement uses TRBV6-2 or TRBV6-3 and TRBJ2-7; unclear D gene. In germline, CDR1 is MNHEY, CDR2 SVGEGT. The CDR3 runs to 12 residues. Trimming shortened V by 5 bases and J by 1 base, and 6 bases separated the two germline ends.

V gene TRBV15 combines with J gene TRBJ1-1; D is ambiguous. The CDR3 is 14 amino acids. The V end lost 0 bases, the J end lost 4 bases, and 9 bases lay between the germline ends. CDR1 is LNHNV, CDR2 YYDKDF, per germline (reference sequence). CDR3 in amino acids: CATSRDLTGTEAFF. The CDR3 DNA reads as TGTGCCACCAGCAGAGATCTTACCGGCACTGAAGCTTTCTTT. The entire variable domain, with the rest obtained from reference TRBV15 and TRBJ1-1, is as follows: DAMVIQNPRYQVTQFGKPVTLSCSQTLNHNVMYWYQQKSSQAPKLLFHYYDKDFNNEADTPDNFQSRRPNTSFCFLDIRSPGLGDTAMYLCATSRDLTGTEAFFGQGTRLTVV.

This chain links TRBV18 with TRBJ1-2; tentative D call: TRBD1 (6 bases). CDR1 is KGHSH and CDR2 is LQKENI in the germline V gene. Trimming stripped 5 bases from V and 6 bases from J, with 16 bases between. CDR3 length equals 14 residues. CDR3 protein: CASSFVTGEDGYTF. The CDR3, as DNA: TGTGCCAGCTCATTCGTGACAGGAGAGGATGGCTACACCTTC. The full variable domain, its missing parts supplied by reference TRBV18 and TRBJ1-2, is NAGVMQNPRHLVRRRGQEARLRCSPMKGHSHVYWYRQLPEEGLKFMVYLQKENIIDESGMPKERFSAEFPKEGPSILRIQQVVRGDSAAYFCASSFVTGEDGYTFGSGTRLTVV.

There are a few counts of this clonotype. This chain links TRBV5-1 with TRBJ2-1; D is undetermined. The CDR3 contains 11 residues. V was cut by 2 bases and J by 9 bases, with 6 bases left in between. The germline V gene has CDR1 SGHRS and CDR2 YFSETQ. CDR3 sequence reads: CASSLDVEQFF. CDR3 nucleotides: TGCGCCAGCAGCTTAGACGTTGAGCAGTTCTTC.

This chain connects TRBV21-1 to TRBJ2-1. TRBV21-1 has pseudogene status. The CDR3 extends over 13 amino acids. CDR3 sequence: CASSDCPFNEQFF. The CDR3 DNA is TGTGCCAGCAGCGATTGTCCCTTCAATGAGCAGTTCTTC.

CDR3 sequence: CSAVGQGWGYTF. The CDR3 DNA follows: TGCAGTGCTGTCGGACAGGGTTGGGGCTACACCTTC. J is TRBJ1-2 and V is TRBV20-1, with 8 bases fitting TRBD1. Germline V lookup: CDR1 DFQATT, CDR2 SNEGSKA (reference sequence). CDR3 size: 12 residues. V shed 5 bases and J 8 bases; nucleotides not matched to a gene: 7.

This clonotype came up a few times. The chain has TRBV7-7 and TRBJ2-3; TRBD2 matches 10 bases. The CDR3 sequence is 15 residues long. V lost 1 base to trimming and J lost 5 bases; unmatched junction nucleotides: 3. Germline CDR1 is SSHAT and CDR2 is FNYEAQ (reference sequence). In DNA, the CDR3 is TGTGCCAGCAGCTTAGGGGCTAGCGGGAGAGATACGCAGTATTTT. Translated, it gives CASSLGASGRDTQYF.

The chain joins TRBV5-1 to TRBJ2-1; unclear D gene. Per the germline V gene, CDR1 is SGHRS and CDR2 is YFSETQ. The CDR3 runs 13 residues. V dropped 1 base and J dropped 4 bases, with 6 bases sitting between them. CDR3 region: CASSLYRYNEQFF. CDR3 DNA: TGCGCCAGCAGCTTGTACAGATACAATGAGCAGTTCTTC.

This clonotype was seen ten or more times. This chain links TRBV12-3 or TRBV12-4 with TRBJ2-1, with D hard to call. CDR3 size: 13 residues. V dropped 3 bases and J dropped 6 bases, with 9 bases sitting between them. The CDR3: CASSFVFGNEQFF. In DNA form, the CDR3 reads TGTGCCAGCAGTTTTGTTTTTGGCAATGAGCAGTTCTTC.

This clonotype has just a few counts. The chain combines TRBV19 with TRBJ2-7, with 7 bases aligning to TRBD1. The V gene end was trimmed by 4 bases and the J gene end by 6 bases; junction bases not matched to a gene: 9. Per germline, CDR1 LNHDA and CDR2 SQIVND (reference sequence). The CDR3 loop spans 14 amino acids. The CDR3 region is CASSTDRLLSEQYF. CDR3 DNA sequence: TGTGCCAGTAGTACGGACAGGCTACTGAGCGAGCAGTACTTC. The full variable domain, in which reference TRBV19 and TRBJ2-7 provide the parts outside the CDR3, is DGGITQSPKYLFRKEGQNVTLSCEQNLNHDAMYWYRQDPGQGLRLIYYSQIVNDFQKGDIAEGYSVSREKKESFPLTVTSAQKNPTAFYLCASSTDRLLSEQYFGPGTRLTVT.

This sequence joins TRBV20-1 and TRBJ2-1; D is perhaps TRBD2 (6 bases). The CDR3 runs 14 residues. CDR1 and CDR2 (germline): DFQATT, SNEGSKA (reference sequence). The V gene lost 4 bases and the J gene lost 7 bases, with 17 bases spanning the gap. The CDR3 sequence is CSATPEGVGNEQFF. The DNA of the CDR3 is TGCAGTGCTACGCCGGAGGGCGTAGGTAATGAGCAGTTCTTC.

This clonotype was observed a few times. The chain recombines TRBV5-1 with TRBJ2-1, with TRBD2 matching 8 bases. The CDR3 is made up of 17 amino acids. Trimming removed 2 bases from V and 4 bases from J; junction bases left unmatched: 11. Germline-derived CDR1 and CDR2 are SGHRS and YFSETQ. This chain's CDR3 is CASSFTYGAGGYNEQFF. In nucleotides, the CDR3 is TGCGCCAGCAGCTTTACCTATGGCGCGGGAGGATACAATGAGCAGTTCTTC.

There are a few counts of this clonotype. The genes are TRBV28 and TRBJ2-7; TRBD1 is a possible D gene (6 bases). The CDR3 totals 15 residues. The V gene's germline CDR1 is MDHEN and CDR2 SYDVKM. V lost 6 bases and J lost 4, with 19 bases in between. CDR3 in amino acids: CASSLPSGQSYEQYF. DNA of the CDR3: TGTGCCAGCAGCCTCCCCTCCGGACAGAGTTACGAGCAGTACTTC.

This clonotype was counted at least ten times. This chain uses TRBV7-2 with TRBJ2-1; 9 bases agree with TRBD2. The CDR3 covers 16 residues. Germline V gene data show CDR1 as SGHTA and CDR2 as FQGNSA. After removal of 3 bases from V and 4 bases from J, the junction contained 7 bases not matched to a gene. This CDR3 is CASSFAGLARYNEQFF. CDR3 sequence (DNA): TGTGCCAGCAGCTTCGCCGGACTAGCGAGATACAATGAGCAGTTCTTC.

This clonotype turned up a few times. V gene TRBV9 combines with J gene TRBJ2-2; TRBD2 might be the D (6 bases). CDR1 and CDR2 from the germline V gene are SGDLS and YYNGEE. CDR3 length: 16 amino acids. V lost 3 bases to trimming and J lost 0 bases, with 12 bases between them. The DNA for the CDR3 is TGTGCCAGCAGCGAACGGGACTCCCCGAACACCGGGGAGCTGTTTTTT. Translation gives CASSERDSPNTGELFF. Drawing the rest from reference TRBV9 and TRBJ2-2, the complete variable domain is DSGVTQTPKHLITATGQRVTLRCSPRSGDLSVYWYQQSLDQGLQFLIQYYNGEERAKGNILERFSAQQFPDLHSELNLSSLELGDSALYFCASSERDSPNTGELFFGEGSRLTVL.